This is a list of T cell receptor beta chains from one sample in a study of identical twins. TCRdb re-derived calls from the 5' RACE reads in MiXCR, one entry per CDR3 protein. The data show fewer than 900,000 distinct CDR3 sequences, with 20% to 25% seen just once and roughly 4.3% held by the top ten. The same sample was also studied in work on T cells expressing NK-cell markers.

Sequences were obtained from PBMCs. These receptors all come from a woman in her late teens or twenties in good health. Both conserved end residues are part of each CDR3. The D gene is left open where the match is weak. Size is omitted from some rows. Given values are once, few, many or a class for expanded clones.

d_gene,v_gene,j_gene,abundance,CDR3aa,CDR3nt
-,TRBV6-2/TRBV6-3,TRBJ2-1,few,CASRSRGATLTYSYNEQFF,TGTGCCAGCAGGTCGCGCGGGGCTACTTTAACTTACTCCTACAATGAGCAGTTCTTC
-,TRBV7-2,TRBJ1-1,few,CASREGQEAFF,TGTGCCAGCAGAGAAGGCCAGGAAGCTTTCTTT
-,TRBV12-3/TRBV12-4,TRBJ2-2,-,CASSLAQWRTGELFF,TGTGCCAGCAGTTTAGCTCAGTGGAGAACCGGGGAGCTGTTTTTT
TRBD2,TRBV11-2,TRBJ2-5,-,CASSFPLGGAETQYF,TGTGCCAGCAGCTTCCCCTTGGGAGGGGCGGAGACCCAGTACTTC
-,TRBV12-3/TRBV12-4,TRBJ1-4,few,CASSAAGYNEKLFF,TGTGCCAGCAGTGCCGCGGGATACAATGAAAAACTGTTTTTT
TRBD2,TRBV13,TRBJ2-1,-,CASSSEGLAFYNEQFF,TGTGCCAGCAGCTCGGAGGGACTAGCGTTCTACAATGAGCAGTTCTTC
-,TRBV6-6,TRBJ1-2,-,CASSYETSYGYTF,TGTGCCAGCAGTTATGAGACATCCTATGGCTACACCTTC
-,TRBV20-1,TRBJ2-3,-,CSAPPGSSTDTQYF,TGCAGTGCCCCCCCCGGGAGTTCGACAGATACGCAGTATTTT
TRBD1,TRBV6-1,TRBJ2-6,few,CASSNRGGANVLTF,TGTGCCAGCAGCAACAGGGGAGGGGCCAACGTCCTGACTTTC
TRBD1,TRBV5-1,TRBJ2-7,-,CASSWGQGILYEQYF,TGCGCCAGCAGCTGGGGACAGGGGATTCTCTACGAGCAGTACTTC
-,TRBV10-1,TRBJ2-3,few,CASSLDLPSTDTQYF,TGCGCCAGCAGCCTCGACCTTCCGAGCACAGATACGCAGTATTTT
-,TRBV2,TRBJ1-2,many,CASSVVRGGYTF,TGTGCCAGCAGTGTAGTGCGGGGTGGCTACACCTTC
TRBD2,TRBV9,TRBJ2-1,-,CASSVTAGGHNEQFF,TGTGCCAGCAGCGTAACAGCGGGGGGCCACAATGAGCAGTTCTTC
-,TRBV30,TRBJ2-3,-,CAWAKADTQYF,TGTGCCTGGGCAAAGGCAGATACGCAGTATTTT
-,TRBV5-1,TRBJ2-5,-,CASSLVGWDQETQYF,TGCGCCAGCAGCTTGGTGGGGTGGGATCAAGAGACCCAGTACTTC
-,TRBV20-1,TRBJ2-7,-,CSAPLYHTTNEQYF,TGCAGTGCCCCTCTATATCACACCACTAACGAGCAGTACTTC
TRBD1,TRBV5-1,TRBJ1-4,-,CASSSIPGQGGSAVAKLFF,TGCGCCAGCAGCTCCATACCGGGACAGGGTGGATCGGCTGTGGCAAAACTGTTTTTT
-,TRBV20-1,TRBJ2-7,-,CSAREWGYPYEQYF,TGCAGTGCTAGAGAATGGGGGTACCCCTACGAGCAGTACTTC
-,TRBV29-1,TRBJ2-7,-,CSVEGQGPYEQYF,TGCAGCGTTGAAGGGCAGGGGCCCTACGAGCAGTACTTC
TRBD2,TRBV27,TRBJ2-3,many,CASSLSGITDTQYF,TGTGCCAGCAGTTTAAGCGGGATCACAGATACGCAGTATTTT
-,TRBV10-3,TRBJ1-2,few,CAISEFRTFYGYTF,TGTGCCATCAGTGAGTTTCGGACCTTCTACGGCTACACCTTC
-,TRBV6-5,TRBJ2-6,-,CASSYSPFSGANVLTF,TGTGCCAGCAGTTACTCTCCCTTCTCTGGGGCCAACGTCCTGACTTTC
-,TRBV18,TRBJ2-6,-,CASSPRGVWQSQTGANVLTF,TGTGCCAGCTCACCACGGGGGGTATGGCAGTCACAAACTGGGGCCAACGTCCTGACTTTC
TRBD2,TRBV29-1,TRBJ2-7,-,CSVAGLAGEFSYEQYF,TGCAGCGTTGCAGGACTAGCGGGAGAGTTTTCCTACGAGCAGTACTTC
-,TRBV4-2,TRBJ2-1,-,CASSQVQRTESSYNEQFF,TGTGCCAGCAGCCAAGTTCAGAGGACAGAAAGCTCCTACAATGAGCAGTTCTTC
TRBD2,TRBV10-1,TRBJ2-1,many,CASRKPGLAGGHIIHEQFF,TGCGCCAGCAGAAAACCGGGACTAGCGGGGGGGCATATTATCCATGAGCAGTTCTTC
TRBD2,TRBV20-1,TRBJ2-5,few,CSAIGTSGDVYQETQYF,TGCAGTGCTATAGGGACTAGCGGGGACGTGTACCAAGAGACCCAGTACTTC
-,TRBV6-4,TRBJ2-1,-,CASSYTGYGSYNEQFF,TGTGCCAGCAGCTACACAGGGTATGGGTCCTACAATGAGCAGTTCTTC
TRBD2,TRBV19,TRBJ2-1,-,CASSRGLAGRLSSYNEQFF,TGTGCCAGCTCCAGAGGACTAGCGGGACGGTTGAGCTCCTACAATGAGCAGTTCTTC
-,TRBV6-5,TRBJ1-4,-,CASSYSPAEKLFF,TGTGCCAGCAGTTACTCTCCGGCTGAAAAACTGTTTTTT
-,TRBV7-6,TRBJ2-1,-,CASSARLYEQFF,TGTGCCAGCAGCGCTAGATTGTATGAGCAGTTCTTC
-,TRBV15,TRBJ2-7,-,CATSRDSHSYEQYF,TGTGCCACCAGCAGAGATAGCCACTCCTACGAGCAGTACTTC
TRBD2,TRBV5-6,TRBJ2-1,few,CASSLGLAGGLPFF,TGTGCCAGCAGCCTCGGGCTAGCGGGGGGGCTACCGTTCTTC
-,TRBV7-2,TRBJ2-7,-,CASRYGTDSYEQYF,TGTGCCAGCAGGTACGGGACCGACTCCTACGAGCAGTACTTC
-,TRBV12-3/TRBV12-4,TRBJ2-1,many,CASSRTSEQFF,TGTGCCAGCAGTCGCACTAGTGAGCAGTTCTTC
TRBD2,TRBV20-1,TRBJ2-1,few,CSARFFSASGGGSYNEQFF,TGCAGTGCTAGATTTTTTTCGGCTAGCGGGGGGGGCTCCTACAATGAGCAGTTCTTC
-,TRBV6-2/TRBV6-3,TRBJ2-7,-,CASRDRREYF,TGTGCCAGCAGAGACCGACGGGAGTACTTC
TRBD1,TRBV12-3/TRBV12-4,TRBJ2-5,few,CASSNWTGWETQYF,TGTGCCAGCAGTAACTGGACAGGGTGGGAGACCCAGTACTTC
-,TRBV19,TRBJ2-1,few,CASSIVAGEQFF,TGTGCCAGTAGTATAGTAGCCGGGGAGCAGTTCTTC
-,TRBV9,TRBJ2-7,-,CASSDGSEQYF,TGTGCCAGCAGCGATGGGAGCGAGCAGTACTTC
-,TRBV7-2,TRBJ2-1,-,CASSLGFRARNEQFF,TGTGCCAGCAGCTTAGGTTTCAGGGCGCGAAATGAGCAGTTCTTC
-,TRBV6-5,TRBJ2-3,-,CASSSYQGFTDTQYF,TGTGCCAGCAGTTCTTACCAGGGGTTCACAGATACGCAGTATTTT
TRBD1,TRBV7-2,TRBJ2-7,-,CASSVPGTVTYEQYF,TGTGCCAGCAGCGTCCCCGGGACAGTAACCTACGAGCAGTACTTC
-,TRBV29-1,TRBJ2-7,few,CSVGFPLLNEQYF,TGCAGCGTTGGCTTCCCGCTCCTGAATGAGCAGTACTTC
TRBD2,TRBV20-1,TRBJ2-1,-,CSACPSGRDEQFF,TGCAGTGCTTGTCCTAGCGGGAGGGATGAGCAGTTCTTC
-,TRBV7-2,TRBJ2-7,many,CASSPNRDSLSEQYF,TGTGCCAGCAGCCCAAACAGGGACTCCCTCTCCGAGCAGTACTTC
TRBD2,TRBV20-1,TRBJ2-1,-,CSARDWGFGIAGNNEQFF,TGCAGTGCTAGAGATTGGGGGTTTGGAATAGCGGGGAACAATGAGCAGTTCTTC
TRBD2,TRBV19,TRBJ2-3,-,CASNPGLAGAADTQYF,TGTGCCAGTAACCCTGGACTAGCGGGGGCTGCAGATACGCAGTATTTT
-,TRBV20-1,TRBJ1-6,few,CSARGGTSYNSPLHF,TGCAGTGCCAGAGGGGGAACATCCTATAATTCACCCCTCCACTTT